The following is a TCR beta chain sequence with its context. There are many counts of this clonotype. Its antigen is still unknown. Per-base qualities were not stored, and no clone one base away is much larger. V is cut by 4 bases and J by 1 base, and the space between the germline ends is 11 bases. CDR1 SGHRS and CDR2 YFSETQ were looked up in the germline V gene. The CDR3 spans 14 residues, from the cysteine through the phenylalanine. Only the CDR3 DNA is retained, 42 bases long and in frame from the first base. TCRdb lists the instrument as Illumina HiSeq 2500. Quantitative 5'-RACE with molecular barcodes was the method used to prepare the TCR beta libraries. Per the source publication's procedure: Disease-linked TCR variants were identified with a new computational method built on a probabilistic model of VDJ rearrangement. The public sequencing data were trimmed at Q25 with fastp and processed into clonotypes with MiXCR by TCRdb, which kept only in-frame beta chains. Rows matching on CDR3 protein sequence are summarized as one entry with the most common DNA and genes. The V and J calls shown here were made by TCRdb, not taken from the authors' results. The sample table holds about 220,000 distinct CDR3 sequences, of which roughly a tenth were seen once. Of the sample, about 20% falls within the top ten clones.

This sample was taken from a study of CD8 T cells in ankylosing spondylitis listed by TCRdb under 2017. In the study overall: The study profiled T cell receptor beta repertoires in healthy donors and ankylosing spondylitis patients to find disease-linked TCR variants. The full study cohort was made up of about two dozen ankylosing spondylitis patients and about a hundred healthy donors. Peripheral blood samples were taken, and synovial fluid was additionally collected from ankylosing spondylitis patients. The study at large found these results: Some motif variants had previously been reported in the synovial fluid and blood of reactive arthritis patients, which suggests shared mechanisms of disease initiation. In peripheral blood, the disease-linked clones were found at relatively low frequencies and had a CD8+ phenotype. The disease-linked clones were reported to be significantly enriched in matched synovial fluid samples from ankylosing spondylitis patients. Blood from ankylosing spondylitis patients appeared to be characterized by a TCR beta motif made up of several highly homologous amino acid variants.

The sequenced sample was blood, either unsorted or a sorted T cell fraction (not recorded which). The receptor's source is a male donor with ankylosing spondylitis or in good health (not recorded which). In this chain, TRBV5-1 is recombined with TRBJ1-1, with TRBD1 tentatively as D gene (6 bases match). The DNA is TGCGCCAGCAGCACGACAGGAGGGAACACTGAAGCTTTCTTT. Its product reads: CASSTTGGNTEAFF.